This T cell receptor (beta chain) was sequenced during a study of PD-1 blockade in classical Hodgkin lymphoma. Findings and caveats of the study: Complete responders' baseline diversity resembled that of newly diagnosed patients.

Each and every patient relapsed after autologous stem cell transplantation, and patients got differing brentuximab vedotin exposure. Trimming cost V 5 bases and J 0 bases, with 14 bases left between them. Per the germline V gene, CDR1 is SEHNR and CDR2 is FQNEAQ (reference sequence). The CDR3 totals 15 residues. Libraries were prepared by immunoSEQ multiplex PCR; TCRdb keeps only in-frame clonotypes and omits some of them. The sample lists over 60,000 clones, 71% occurring once. Notes on this clone: The antigen remains unidentified.

Specimen: peripheral blood mononuclear cells (PBMCs), collected before the second cycle of nivolumab. This sequence originates from a human donor with classical Hodgkin lymphoma. This chain uses TRBV7-9 with TRBJ2-7; tentative D call: TRBD1 (6 bases). In DNA, the CDR3 is TGTGCCAGCAGCCCGAACAGGGACGGCTCCTACGAGCAGTACTTC. Translated, it gives CASSPNRDGSYEQYF.